The clone carrying this TCR beta chain was seen a single time. The same CDR3 also results from other DNA sequences found in this sample. This sample is drawn from a study of control samples from healthy donors and cancer patients. The CDR3 loop spans 14 amino acids. Germline CDR1 is KGHSH and CDR2 is LQKENI. Trimming stripped 2 bases from V and 3 bases from J, with 8 bases between. The repertoire was sequenced with immunoSEQ multiplex PCR; TCRdb's copy has only in-frame clones and lacks some. Among about 44,000 clones, around 70% were seen once, and the ten largest hold more than 15%. This sequence originates from a male donor with melanoma. Source material: formalin-fixed, paraffin-embedded tissue. The V call is TRBV18, the J call TRBJ2-1, with D possibly being TRBD1 (6 bases). CDR3 sequence: CASSPTGFYNEQFF. As DNA, the CDR3 is TGTGCCAGCTCACCAACAGGGTTCTACAATGAGCAGTTCTTC.